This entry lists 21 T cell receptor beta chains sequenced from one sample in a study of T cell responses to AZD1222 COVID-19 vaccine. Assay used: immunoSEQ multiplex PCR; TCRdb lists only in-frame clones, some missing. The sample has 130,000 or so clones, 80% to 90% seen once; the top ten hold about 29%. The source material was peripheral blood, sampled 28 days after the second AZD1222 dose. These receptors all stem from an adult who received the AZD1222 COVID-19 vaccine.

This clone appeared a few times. This chain's CDR3 is CATSRDQGARAFF. CDR3 bases: TGTGCCACCAGCAGAGATCAGGGGGCGCGAGCTTTCTTT. This chain links TRBV15 with TRBJ1-1, with 8 bases matching TRBD1. The J segment lost 10 bases and the V segment lost 0 bases, leaving 4 bases of the junction unmatched. The length of the CDR3 is 13 residues. Per the germline V gene, CDR1 is LNHNV and CDR2 is YYDKDF (reference sequence).

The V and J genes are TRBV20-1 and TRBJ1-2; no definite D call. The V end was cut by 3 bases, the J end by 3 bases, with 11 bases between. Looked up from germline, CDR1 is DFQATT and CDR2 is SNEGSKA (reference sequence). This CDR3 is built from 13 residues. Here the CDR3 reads CSASREYDYGYTF. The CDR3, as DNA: TGCAGTGCTAGTAGGGAGTACGACTATGGCTACACCTTC.

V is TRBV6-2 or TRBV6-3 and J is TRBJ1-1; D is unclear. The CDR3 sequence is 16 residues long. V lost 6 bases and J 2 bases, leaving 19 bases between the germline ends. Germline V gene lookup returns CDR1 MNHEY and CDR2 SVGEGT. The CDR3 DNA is TGTGCCAGCAGACCTCAGTGGTCCGGTGAAAACACTGAAGCTTTCTTT. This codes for CASRPQWSGENTEAFF.

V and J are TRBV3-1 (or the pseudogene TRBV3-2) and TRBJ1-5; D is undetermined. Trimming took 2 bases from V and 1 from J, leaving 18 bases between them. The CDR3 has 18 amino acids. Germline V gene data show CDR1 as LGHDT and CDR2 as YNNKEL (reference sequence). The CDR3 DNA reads TGTGCCAGCAGCCAATGGAGGCCCTCAGGAGGGAGCAATCAGCCCCAGCATTTT. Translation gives CASSQWRPSGGSNQPQHF.

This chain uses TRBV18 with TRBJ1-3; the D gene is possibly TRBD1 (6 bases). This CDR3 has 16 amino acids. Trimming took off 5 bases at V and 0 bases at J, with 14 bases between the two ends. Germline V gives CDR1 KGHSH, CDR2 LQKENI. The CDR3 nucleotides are TGTGCCAGCTCAACATGGACAGCGTCCTCTGGAAACACCATATATTTT. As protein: CASSTWTASSGNTIYF.

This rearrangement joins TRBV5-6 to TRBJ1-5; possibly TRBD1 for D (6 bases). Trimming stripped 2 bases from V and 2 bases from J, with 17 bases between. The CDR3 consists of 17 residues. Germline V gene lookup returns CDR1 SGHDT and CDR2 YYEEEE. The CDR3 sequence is CASSFMGLRQGNQPQHF. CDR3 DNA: TGTGCCAGCAGCTTTATGGGTCTGAGACAGGGCAATCAGCCCCAGCATTTT.

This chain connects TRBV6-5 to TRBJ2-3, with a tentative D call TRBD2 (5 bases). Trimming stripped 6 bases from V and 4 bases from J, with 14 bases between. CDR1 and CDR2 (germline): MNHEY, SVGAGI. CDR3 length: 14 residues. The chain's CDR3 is CASSFTRMADTQYF. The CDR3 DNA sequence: TGTGCCAGCAGCTTCACTAGAATGGCAGATACGCAGTATTTT.

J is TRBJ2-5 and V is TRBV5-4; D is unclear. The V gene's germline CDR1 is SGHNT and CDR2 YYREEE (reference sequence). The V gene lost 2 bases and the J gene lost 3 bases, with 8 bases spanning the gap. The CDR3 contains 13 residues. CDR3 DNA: TGTGCCAGCAGCTTCGGGCGAGAAGAGACCCAGTACTTC. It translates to CASSFGREETQYF.

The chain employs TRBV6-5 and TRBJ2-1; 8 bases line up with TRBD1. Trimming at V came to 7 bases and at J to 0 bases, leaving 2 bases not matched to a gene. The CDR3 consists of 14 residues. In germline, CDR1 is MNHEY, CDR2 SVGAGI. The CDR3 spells CASTDRASYNEQFF. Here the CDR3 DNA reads TGTGCCAGCACGGACAGGGCCTCCTACAATGAGCAGTTCTTC.

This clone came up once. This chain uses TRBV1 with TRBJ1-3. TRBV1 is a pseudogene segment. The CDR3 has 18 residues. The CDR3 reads CTSSQVGALHYSGNTIYF. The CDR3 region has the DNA TGCACCAGCAGCCAAGTCGGGGCACTCCACTACTCTGGAAACACCATATATTTT.

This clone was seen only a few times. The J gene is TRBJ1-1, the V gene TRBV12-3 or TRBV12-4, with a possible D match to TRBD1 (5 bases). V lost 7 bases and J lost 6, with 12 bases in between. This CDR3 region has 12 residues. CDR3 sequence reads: CASTWGGAEAFF. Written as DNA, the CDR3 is TGTGCCAGCACCTGGGGGGGAGCTGAAGCTTTCTTT.

CDR3 residues: CASSIEHTAYTEAFF. CDR3 DNA: TGTGCCAGTAGTATAGAGCACACTGCCTACACTGAAGCTTTCTTT. The chain links TRBV19 to TRBJ1-1; D remains unclear. Germline CDR1 LNHDA, CDR2 SQIVND (reference sequence). Trimming cost V 0 bases and J 3 bases, with 11 bases left between them. This CDR3 is built from 15 residues.

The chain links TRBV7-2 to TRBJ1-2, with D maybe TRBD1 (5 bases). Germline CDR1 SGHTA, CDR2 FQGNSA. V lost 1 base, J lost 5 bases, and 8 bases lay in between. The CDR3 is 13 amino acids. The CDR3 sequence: CASSLGWGYGYTF. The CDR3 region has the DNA TGTGCCAGCAGCTTAGGTTGGGGGTATGGCTACACCTTC.

The CDR3 spells CASTRQGTETQYF. DNA for the CDR3: TGTGCCAGCACCCGCCAGGGGACAGAGACCCAGTACTTC. This chain uses TRBV5-6 with TRBJ2-5, with D perhaps TRBD1 (6 bases). CDR3 length: 13 residues. Between the trimmed V and J ends, which lost 6 bases and 4 bases, there was a span of 13 bases. Germline assignment: CDR1 SGHDT and CDR2 YYEEEE.

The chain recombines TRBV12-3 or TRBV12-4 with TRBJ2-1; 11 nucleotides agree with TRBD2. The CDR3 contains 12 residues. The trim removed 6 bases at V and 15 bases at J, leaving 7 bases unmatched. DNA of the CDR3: TGTGCCAGCAGCGTAGCGGGGGGGCCTTGGTTCTTC. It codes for CASSVAGGPWFF.

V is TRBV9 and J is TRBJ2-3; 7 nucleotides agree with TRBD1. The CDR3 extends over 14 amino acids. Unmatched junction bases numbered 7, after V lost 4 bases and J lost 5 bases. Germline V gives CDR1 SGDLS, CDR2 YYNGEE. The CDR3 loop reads CASSLSTGVDTQYF. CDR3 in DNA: TGTGCCAGCAGCCTTTCTACAGGGGTAGATACGCAGTATTTT.

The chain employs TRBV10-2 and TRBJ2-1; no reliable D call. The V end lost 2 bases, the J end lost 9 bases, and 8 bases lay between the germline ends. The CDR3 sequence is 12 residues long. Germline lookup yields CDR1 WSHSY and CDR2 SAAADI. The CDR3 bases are TGCGCCAGCAGTGAGAGTTTCAGTGAGCAGTTCTTC. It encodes CASSESFSEQFF.

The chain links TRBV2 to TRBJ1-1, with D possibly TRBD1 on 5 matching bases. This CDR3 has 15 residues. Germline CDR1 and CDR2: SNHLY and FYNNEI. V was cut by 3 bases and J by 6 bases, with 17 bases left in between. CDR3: CASSEQGIGVSEAFF. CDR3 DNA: TGTGCCAGCAGTGAGCAGGGTATTGGAGTCTCTGAAGCTTTCTTT. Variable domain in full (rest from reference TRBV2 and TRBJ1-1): EPEVTQTPSHQVTQMGQEVILRCVPISNHLYFYWYRQILGQKVEFLVSFYNNEISEKSEIFDDQFSVERPDGSNFTLKIRSTKLEDSAMYFCASSEQGIGVSEAFFGQGTRLTVV.

CDR3 amino acids: CASSLQGAVNSPLHF. CDR3 nucleotide sequence: TGTGCCAGCAGCTTGCAGGGGGCGGTTAATTCACCCCTCCACTTT. This sequence joins TRBV7-2 and TRBJ1-6, with 8 bases fitting TRBD1. This CDR3 has 15 residues. V lost 3 bases and J lost 6; bases outside the gene matches: 4. The germline gives CDR1 SGHTA, CDR2 FQGNSA.

The CDR3 coding sequence is TGTGCCAGCAGGCCCGCCGCACCCGGGGAGCTGTTTTTT. It specifies CASRPAAPGELFF. This chain joins TRBV3-1 (or the pseudogene TRBV3-2) and TRBJ2-2; no definite D call. Trimming shortened V by 6 bases and J by 6 bases, and 11 bases separated the two germline ends. The CDR3 spans 13 residues. Germline CDR1 LGHDT, CDR2 YNNKEL (reference sequence).

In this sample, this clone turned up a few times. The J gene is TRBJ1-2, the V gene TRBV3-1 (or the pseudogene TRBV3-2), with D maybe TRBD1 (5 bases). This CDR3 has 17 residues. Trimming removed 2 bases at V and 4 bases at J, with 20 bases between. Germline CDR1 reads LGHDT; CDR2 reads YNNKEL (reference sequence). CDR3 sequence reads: CASSQNPNTGLIYGYTF. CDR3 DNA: TGTGCCAGCAGCCAAAACCCCAATACGGGACTAATCTATGGCTACACCTTC.